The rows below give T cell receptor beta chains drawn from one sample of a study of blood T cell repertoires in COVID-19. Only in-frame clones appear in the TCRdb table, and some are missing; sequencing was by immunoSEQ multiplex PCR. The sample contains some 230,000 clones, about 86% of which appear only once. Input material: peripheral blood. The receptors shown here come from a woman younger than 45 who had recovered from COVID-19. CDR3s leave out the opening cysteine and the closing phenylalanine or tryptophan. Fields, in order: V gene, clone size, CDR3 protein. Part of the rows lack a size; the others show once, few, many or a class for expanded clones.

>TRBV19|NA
ASSLGLALDTQY
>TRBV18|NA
ASSRENTGELF
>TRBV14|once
ASSHTYTEAF
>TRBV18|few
ASSPPALNTEAF
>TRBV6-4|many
ASSCATRGFRQPQH
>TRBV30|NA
AWSVGRQEGEQY
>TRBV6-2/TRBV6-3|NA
ASSWTGGGQPQH
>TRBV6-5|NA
ASSYSGLVDIQY
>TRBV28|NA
ASRGRGNEKLF
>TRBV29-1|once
SGRGTGLGEQY
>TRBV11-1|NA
ASSVGQGPSTDTQY
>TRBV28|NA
ASCPPGFIRSGANVLT
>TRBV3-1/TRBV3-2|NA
ASSLRLAGGSTDTQY